The 32 T cell receptor beta chains below all came from one sample that was sequenced in a study of blood T cell repertoires in COVID-19. Generated by immunoSEQ multiplex PCR, the TCRdb table keeps only in-frame clones and is missing some. This table holds roughly 150,000 clones, approximately 92% found once. Sequencing used peripheral blood. The receptors stem from a woman in her 40s with acute or convalescent COVID-19.

The rearrangement uses TRBV15 and TRBJ2-3; 10 positions agree with TRBD2. The trim removed 3 bases at V and 2 bases at J, leaving 8 bases unmatched. Germline loops: CDR1 LNHNV, CDR2 YYDKDF (reference sequence). The CDR3 has 17 residues. The CDR3 sequence: CATSSDPLAGYTDTQYF. The CDR3 nucleotides are TGTGCCACCAGCAGCGATCCACTAGCGGGATACACAGATACGCAGTATTTT.

The chain carries TRBV18 and TRBJ2-2; D possibly corresponds to TRBD1 (5 bases). CDR3 size: 15 residues. The V end lost 6 bases, the J end lost 1 base, and 12 bases lay between the germline ends. CDR1 and CDR2 (germline): KGHSH, LQKENI. The CDR3 sequence: CASSTTELNTGELFF. CDR3 in DNA: TGTGCCAGCTCGACGACAGAATTGAACACCGGGGAGCTGTTTTTT.

A remark on this clone: At one end the junction does not follow the germline gene, possibly because of a read error. This rearrangement joins TRBV7-7 to TRBJ2-2; the D is unclear. The CDR3 loop spans 17 amino acids. The V gene's germline CDR1 is SSHAT and CDR2 FNYEAQ (reference sequence). The CDR3 spells CASSPTSGILNTGELFF. The CDR3, as DNA: TGTGCTAGCAGCCCAACGTCGGGTATCCTGAACACCGGGGAGCTGTTTTTT.

This clone appeared a single time. The chain employs TRBV24-1 and TRBJ1-2; 8 bases fit TRBD1. CDR1 is KGHDR and CDR2 is SFDVKD in the germline V gene. This CDR3 has 12 amino acids. With V trimmed by 9 bases and J by 8 bases, 7 bases remained unmatched. The CDR3 reads CATGDRGNGYTF. The CDR3 nucleotides are TGTGCCACCGGAGACAGGGGTAACGGCTACACCTTC.

This clone is a singleton in its sample. V usage is TRBV3-1 (or the pseudogene TRBV3-2) and J usage is TRBJ2-3, with 15 bases aligning to TRBD2. V was clipped by 2 bases and J by 9 bases; unmatched bases: 9. CDR3 length equals 17 residues. The germline CDR1 and CDR2 sequences are LGHDT and YNNKEL (reference sequence). CDR3 loop: CASSQRGVGLAGGTQYF. The CDR3 DNA reads TGTGCCAGCAGCCAAAGGGGGGTGGGACTAGCGGGAGGAACGCAGTATTTT.

V is TRBV21-1 and J is TRBJ1-2. TRBV21-1 is a pseudogene. The CDR3 has 16 amino acids. The CDR3 DNA is TGTGCCAGCAGCTCCCGGGTGGGGGGGGGCGGCTATGGCTACACCTTC. Encoded protein: CASSSRVGGGGYGYTF.

The chain links TRBV6-1 to TRBJ2-7; D unclear. Germline V gives CDR1 MNHNS, CDR2 SASEGT. The CDR3 contains 18 residues. V lost 2 bases and J 5 bases, leaving 25 bases between the germline ends. CDR3 loop: CASSERCRRRPGFDEQYF. CDR3 coding DNA: TGTGCCAGCAGTGAAAGGTGTAGGCGCCGGCCGGGTTTCGACGAGCAGTACTTC.

This chain links TRBV7-9 with TRBJ1-1, with 7 bases aligning to TRBD1. The J segment lost 3 bases and the V segment lost 2 bases, leaving 3 bases of the junction unmatched. This CDR3 has 14 amino acids. Germline CDR1 and CDR2: SEHNR and FQNEAQ (reference sequence). CDR3 nucleotides: TGTGCCAGCAGCTTACAGGGGGTAGACACTGAAGCTTTCTTT. Its translation: CASSLQGVDTEAFF.

This clone was seen just once. The chain recombines TRBV13 with TRBJ1-1; D ambiguous. V lost 5 bases, J lost 4 bases, and 23 bases lay in between. Germline V gives CDR1 PRHDT, CDR2 FYEKMQ (reference sequence). This CDR3 spans 17 amino acids. In DNA form, the CDR3 reads TGTGCCAGCAGCGCGCGACAAGAACGGTGGTTCAGCACTGAAGCTTTCTTT. As protein: CASSARQERWFSTEAFF.

The chain recombines TRBV6-5 with TRBJ2-5; a possible D gene is TRBD1 (5 bases). Germline loops: CDR1 MNHEY, CDR2 SVGAGI. This CDR3 is 15 amino acids long. Trimming took off 2 bases at V and 3 bases at J, with 13 bases between the two ends. CDR3 region: CASSYQGSVEETQYF. CDR3 in DNA: TGTGCCAGCAGTTACCAGGGTTCGGTTGAAGAGACCCAGTACTTC.

The chain is built from TRBV6-5 and TRBJ1-1, with D unresolved. This CDR3 is 15 amino acids long. Germline V gene lookup returns CDR1 MNHEY and CDR2 SVGAGI. Between the trimmed V and J ends, which lost 7 bases and 3 bases, there was a span of 18 bases. Written as DNA, the CDR3 is TGTGCCAGCATACCACTCGGGAGCTATGACACTGAAGCTTTCTTT. Residues: CASIPLGSYDTEAFF.

V and J are TRBV2 and TRBJ1-5; possible D gene TRBD1, 5 bases. This CDR3 has 16 residues. V was pared by 2 bases and J by 6 bases, with 17 bases between. Germline values: CDR1 SNHLY, CDR2 FYNNEI. The chain's CDR3 is CASSERGTVFSQPQHF. In DNA, the CDR3 is TGTGCCAGCAGTGAAAGGGGTACGGTGTTTAGTCAGCCCCAGCATTTT.

V usage is TRBV27 and J usage is TRBJ1-2; D is uncertain. V was trimmed by 8 bases and J by 0 bases, leaving 16 bases between them. The CDR3 consists of 15 residues. CDR1 and CDR2 from the germline V gene are MNHEY and SMNVEV (reference sequence). As DNA, the CDR3 is TGTGCCAGCGGAGAGGAGCGGGGAGCTAACTATGGCTACACCTTC. It is translated as CASGEERGANYGYTF.

This rearrangement joins TRBV11-2 to TRBJ1-5, with 8 bases identical to TRBD1. This CDR3 contains 15 residues. The ends lost 1 base at V and 6 bases at J; junction bases unmatched: 5. The germline gives CDR1 SGHAT, CDR2 FQNNGV. CDR3 DNA: TGTGCCAGCAGCTTAGGAACAGGGGGAGGTCAGCCCCAGCATTTT. Protein sequence: CASSLGTGGGQPQHF.

The J gene is TRBJ1-2, the V gene TRBV4-1; 9 nucleotides line up with TRBD1. The CDR3 is made up of 14 amino acids. Germline assignment: CDR1 MGHRA and CDR2 YSYEKL. Trimming took 4 bases from V and 2 from J; bases not matched to a gene: 2. The CDR3 here is CASSPGTGNYGYTF. DNA of the CDR3: TGCGCCAGCAGCCCGGGGACAGGGAACTATGGCTACACCTTC.

The rearrangement links TRBV4-1 to TRBJ2-3; 7 positions match TRBD2. V lost 0 bases to trimming and J lost 3 bases; unmatched junction nucleotides: 3. CDR1 is MGHRA and CDR2 is YSYEKL in the germline V gene. The CDR3 loop spans 15 amino acids. CDR3 in DNA: TGCGCCAGCAGCCAAGATCCTAGCGGTACAGATACGCAGTATTTT. It translates to CASSQDPSGTDTQYF.

The gene calls are TRBV10-3 and TRBJ2-7; TRBD1 matches 9 bases. V trimming: 7 bases; J trimming: 2 bases; junction bases outside the gene matches: 6. Germline assignment: CDR1 ENHRY and CDR2 SYGVKD. The CDR3 spans 14 residues. Here the CDR3 reads CAIKARTGAYEQYF. CDR3 bases: TGTGCCATCAAGGCCCGGACAGGGGCCTACGAGCAGTACTTC.

This clone has just one count. The chain joins TRBV12-5 to TRBJ1-2, with D possibly matching TRBD1 (6 bases). This CDR3 contains 14 residues. Trimming left V 1 base short and J 8 bases short, with 14 bases between. Germline loops: CDR1 LGHNT, CDR2 FRNRAP. The CDR3 DNA reads as TGTGCTAGTGGTTTGGAGGGTGGGACAAGAGGCTACACCTTC. This translates into CASGLEGGTRGYTF.

This rearrangement joins TRBV19 to TRBJ1-5; TRBD1 matches 8 bases. The V segment lost 2 bases and the J segment 5 bases; nucleotides outside the gene matches: 11. CDR1 and CDR2 from the germline V gene are LNHDA and SQIVND (reference sequence). The CDR3 runs 17 residues. CDR3: CASSILRWDRRYQPQHF. The CDR3 coding sequence is TGTGCCAGTAGTATACTACGCTGGGACAGGCGGTATCAGCCCCAGCATTTT.

This clone appeared once. V and J are TRBV27 and TRBJ2-3; the D gene is possibly TRBD2 (6 bases). CDR1 and CDR2 (germline): MNHEY, SMNVEV (reference sequence). The CDR3 totals 14 residues. The V end lost 6 bases, the J end lost 2 bases, and 12 bases lay between the germline ends. CDR3 sequence (DNA): TGTGCCAGCAGATGGACTAAAAACACAGATACGCAGTATTTT. Its protein product is CASRWTKNTDTQYF.

The chain employs TRBV30 and TRBJ2-2, with no clear D. The CDR3 is 11 residues long. V was clipped by 6 bases and J by 7 bases, with 9 bases between them. The germline gives CDR1 GTSNPN, CDR2 SVGIG (reference sequence). CDR3 region: CACPRSGELFF. In nucleotides, the CDR3 is TGTGCCTGCCCACGGAGCGGGGAGCTGTTTTTT.

The CDR3 nucleotides read TGCGCCAGCAGCTTGGACTCAGGGGGCGGTTCCAATGAGCAGTTCTTC. Its protein product is CASSLDSGGGSNEQFF. J is TRBJ2-1 and V is TRBV5-1, with 8 bases aligning to TRBD1. The CDR3 is 16 residues long. The trim removed 0 bases at V and 6 bases at J, leaving 8 bases unmatched. The germline V gene encodes CDR1 SGHRS and CDR2 YFSETQ.

The chain links TRBV7-9 to TRBJ2-7, with D possibly being TRBD2 (5 bases). Germline CDR1 reads SEHNR; CDR2 reads FQNEAQ (reference sequence). The V and J ends lost 5 bases and 2 bases respectively, with 19 bases between them. The CDR3 has 16 residues. This CDR3 reads CASSPSRAASTYEQYF. The CDR3 DNA follows: TGTGCCAGCAGCCCCTCGAGGGCAGCCAGCACCTACGAGCAGTACTTC. The complete variable domain, with remaining parts taken from reference TRBV7-9 and TRBJ2-7, reads DTGVSQNPRHKITKRGQNVTFRCDPISEHNRLYWYRQTLGQGPEFLTYFQNEAQLEKSRLLSDRFSAERPKGSFSTLEIQRTEQGDSAMYLCASSPSRAASTYEQYFGPGTRLTVT.

This chain connects TRBV2 to TRBJ2-3; D is undetermined. The germline V gene encodes CDR1 SNHLY and CDR2 FYNNEI. The V end was cut by 6 bases, the J end by 6 bases, with 13 bases between. There are 13 residues in the CDR3. The CDR3 bases are TGTGCCAGCAGGTTCAAGAGTTCCGATACGCAGTATTTT. Translating gives CASRFKSSDTQYF. Full variable domain (missing parts from reference TRBV2 and TRBJ2-3): EPEVTQTPSHQVTQMGQEVILRCVPISNHLYFYWYRQILGQKVEFLVSFYNNEISEKSEIFDDQFSVERPDGSNFTLKIRSTKLEDSAMYFCASRFKSSDTQYFGPGTRLTVL.

The rearrangement links TRBV30 to TRBJ1-6; D unresolved. V lost 8 bases and J lost 0, with 8 bases in between. This CDR3 is built from 13 residues. In germline, CDR1 is GTSNPN, CDR2 SVGIG (reference sequence). The CDR3 here is CAGESSYNSPLHF. DNA of the CDR3: TGTGCCGGAGAAAGCTCCTATAATTCACCCCTCCACTTT.

J is TRBJ1-1 and V is TRBV12-3 or TRBV12-4; D is undetermined. V lost 2 bases and J 0 bases, leaving 4 bases between the germline ends. CDR3 length equals 13 residues. CDR3 region: CASSLQMNTEAFF. The CDR3 DNA follows: TGTGCCAGCAGTTTACAGATGAACACTGAAGCTTTCTTT.

The CDR3 DNA reads as TGTGCCACCAGTGACCCGACAGATGCTCCAGGCTACACCTTC. This codes for CATSDPTDAPGYTF. V usage is TRBV24-1 and J usage is TRBJ1-2; maybe TRBD1 (5 bases). This CDR3 has 14 amino acids. CDR1 and CDR2 (germline): KGHDR, SFDVKD. V was clipped by 4 bases and J by 8 bases, with 16 bases between them.

The chain recombines TRBV24-1 with TRBJ2-3; D is unclear. V was cut by 3 bases and J by 4 bases, with 13 bases left in between. Germline-derived CDR1 and CDR2 are KGHDR and SFDVKD. The length of the CDR3 is 15 residues. CDR3 in amino acids: CATSDDGLISDTQYF. In DNA form, the CDR3 reads TGTGCCACCAGTGATGACGGGTTGATTTCAGATACGCAGTATTTT.

The genes are TRBV11-2 and TRBJ2-7; tentative D call: TRBD1 (5 bases). Per germline, CDR1 SGHAT and CDR2 FQNNGV. V gave up 0 bases and J gave up 3 bases, with 9 bases separating them. The CDR3 extends over 14 amino acids. CDR3 coding DNA: TGTGCCAGCAGCTTAGATCGACAGAACTACGAGCAGTACTTC. Translation gives CASSLDRQNYEQYF.

V gene TRBV5-6 combines with J gene TRBJ1-5; weak D call: TRBD1 (5 bases). Germline loops: CDR1 SGHDT, CDR2 YYEEEE. V lost 3 bases and J lost 8, with 15 bases in between. There are 14 residues in the CDR3. The CDR3 DNA follows: TGTGCCAGCAGCTCGGGACTCCGTGGAGAGCCCCAGCATTTT. Amino acids: CASSSGLRGEPQHF.

This chain links TRBV7-8 with TRBJ2-7; unclear D gene. The V gene's germline CDR1 is SGHVS and CDR2 FQNEAQ. Trimming cost V 1 base and J 2 bases, with 12 bases left between them. CDR3 length: 15 residues. CDR3 coding DNA: TGTGCCAGCAGCTTAGGGAGCGTACTTACCTACGAGCAGTACTTC. Its translation: CASSLGSVLTYEQYF.

V gene TRBV5-1 combines with J gene TRBJ2-1; no clear D gene. V lost 0 bases and J lost 0, with 7 bases in between. CDR1 SGHRS and CDR2 YFSETQ come from the germline V gene. This CDR3 comprises 15 residues. The CDR3: CASSLDLSSYNEQFF. The CDR3 DNA reads as TGCGCCAGCAGCTTGGATCTAAGCTCCTACAATGAGCAGTTCTTC.